These T cell receptor beta chains were read from a single sample in a study of T cells in Graves' hyperthyroidism and ophthalmopathy. TCRdb reprocessed the multiplex PCR reads with MiXCR, giving one entry per CDR3 protein. Among about 640,000 distinct CDR3 sequences, less than 25% were seen once, and the ten largest hold roughly 30%. Source material: blood. These receptors originate from a man aged 25 to 45 with Graves' ophthalmopathy. Both conserved end residues are trimmed from each CDR3. The order of the fields is J gene, V gene, clone size, CDR3 protein. Expanded clones are given a class, and other clones once, few, many or no size at all.

TRBJ2-7 | TRBV10-3 | few | AISAWDRATYEQY
TRBJ1-1 | TRBV2 | many | ASPGQGAVNTEAF
TRBJ2-1 | TRBV15 | few | ATSRDYGGEGEQF
TRBJ1-2 | TRBV30 | many | AWSPQGNYGYT
TRBJ2-5 | TRBV28 | NA | ASTNTRLAGGETQY
TRBJ2-2 | TRBV12-3/TRBV12-4 | few | ASSTGGAVGELF
TRBJ1-2 | TRBV27 | NA | ASSSGGTDFSYGYT
TRBJ2-2 | TRBV5-5 | NA | ASSLWAAQELF
TRBJ2-1 | TRBV14 | many | ASSPQGDEQF
TRBJ2-2 | TRBV28 | few | ATTEASGRMGNTGELF
TRBJ2-7 | TRBV29-1 | NA | SVVRGGSHEQY
TRBJ2-1 | TRBV4-2 | many | ASSQERTGSYNEQF
TRBJ2-5 | TRBV5-1 | many | ASSYSSGQETQY
TRBJ2-5 | TRBV28 | few | ASSPTGLETQY
TRBJ2-1 | TRBV9 | NA | ASSARTSGMNEQF
TRBJ2-2 | TRBV28 | NA | ASLTTAGELF
TRBJ2-2 | TRBV19 | NA | ASSSTGTAQVGELF
TRBJ1-1 | TRBV28 | many | ASSVKTRVNTEAF
TRBJ2-5 | TRBV6-2/TRBV6-3 | few | ASSYSKPSRGLETQY
TRBJ2-7 | TRBV20-1 | NA | SARATLQGYEQY
TRBJ1-1 | TRBV20-1 | many | SALIPQGGFTEAF
TRBJ1-2 | TRBV30 | many | AWSSGTPYGYT
TRBJ2-7 | TRBV7-9 | many | ASSYEGTTYEQY
TRBJ2-1 | TRBV13 | many | ASSPTSGGDNEQF
TRBJ1-2 | TRBV4-1 | NA | ASIFGPRNNYGYT
TRBJ2-1 | TRBV5-5 | few | ASSSPSGVYNEQF
TRBJ2-1 | TRBV24-1 | many | ATQRGTMSSYNEQF
TRBJ1-1 | TRBV20-1 | NA | SAILRGNTEAF
TRBJ2-1 | TRBV5-1 | many | ASSLAQLIQGEQF
TRBJ1-1 | TRBV6-1 | NA | ASSSPAGEAF
TRBJ2-3 | TRBV7-8 | many | ASSLVRAGDTQY
TRBJ2-5 | TRBV7-6 | NA | ASTPNELTGGRETQY
TRBJ1-2 | TRBV14 | NA | ASSQTGGAGYGYT
TRBJ2-1 | TRBV30 | few | AGMSGRAGFGEQF
TRBJ2-7 | TRBV3-1 | few | ASSQDSGGGYEQY
TRBJ2-1 | TRBV7-2 | NA | ASSPQGLRGHEQF
TRBJ1-6 | TRBV7-3 | few | ASSLWGGLDSPLH
TRBJ2-5 | TRBV5-1 | NA | ASSLAGVGGETQY
TRBJ2-4 | TRBV5-1 | few | ASSLDGGSRDIQY
TRBJ2-2 | TRBV2 | many | ASSDETSRSGELF
TRBJ1-1 | TRBV20-1 | NA | SARVQLNTEAF
TRBJ1-2 | TRBV6-2/TRBV6-3 | few | ASSYGQGLNYGYT
TRBJ1-4 | TRBV25-1 | NA | ASGMDREVGKLF
TRBJ1-1 | TRBV15 | NA | ATSRDRGPGTEAF
TRBJ2-2 | TRBV7-9 | few | ASTLSRLNTGELF
TRBJ2-7 | TRBV6-1 | few | ASGRAHYEQY
TRBJ2-7 | TRBV2 | many | ASSESAETYEQY
TRBJ2-5 | TRBV7-9 | NA | ASSLGTSGSLYIQETQY
TRBJ2-5 | TRBV29-1 | NA | SVLVRVLRTQY
TRBJ2-7 | TRBV28 | few | ASSLDPTGYEQY
TRBJ2-2 | TRBV28 | NA | ASRTTANTGELF
TRBJ2-1 | TRBV30 | few | ASFTRDSYNEQF